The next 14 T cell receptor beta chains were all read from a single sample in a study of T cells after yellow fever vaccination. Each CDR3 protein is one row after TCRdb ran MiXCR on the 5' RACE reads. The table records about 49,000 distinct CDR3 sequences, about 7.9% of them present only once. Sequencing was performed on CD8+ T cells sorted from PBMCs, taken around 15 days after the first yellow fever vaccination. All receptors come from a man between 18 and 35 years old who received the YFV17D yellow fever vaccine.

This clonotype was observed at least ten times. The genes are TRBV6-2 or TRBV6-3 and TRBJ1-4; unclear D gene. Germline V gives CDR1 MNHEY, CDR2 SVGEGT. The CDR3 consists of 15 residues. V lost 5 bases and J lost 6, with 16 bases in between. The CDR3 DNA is TGTGCCAGCAGTCCCGTAGCCATATCGGATGAAAAACTGTTTTTT. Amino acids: CASSPVAISDEKLFF.

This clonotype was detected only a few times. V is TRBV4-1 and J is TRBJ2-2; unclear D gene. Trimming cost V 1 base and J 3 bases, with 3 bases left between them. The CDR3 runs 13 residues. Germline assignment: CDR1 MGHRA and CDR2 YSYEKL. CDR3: CASSQGYTGELFF. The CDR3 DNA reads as TGCGCCAGCAGCCAAGGGTACACCGGGGAGCTGTTTTTT.

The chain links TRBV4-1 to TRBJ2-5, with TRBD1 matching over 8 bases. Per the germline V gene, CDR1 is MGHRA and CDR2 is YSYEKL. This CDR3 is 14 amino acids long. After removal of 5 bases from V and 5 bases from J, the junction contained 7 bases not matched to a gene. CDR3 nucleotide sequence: TGCGCCAGCAGCTCAAGACAGGGGTGGGAGACCCAGTACTTC. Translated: CASSSRQGWETQYF.

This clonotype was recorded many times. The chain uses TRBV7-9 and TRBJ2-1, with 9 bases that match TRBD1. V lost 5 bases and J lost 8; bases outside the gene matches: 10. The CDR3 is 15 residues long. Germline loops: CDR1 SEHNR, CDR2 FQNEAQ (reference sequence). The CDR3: CASSARDRDVDEQFF. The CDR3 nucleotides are TGTGCCAGCAGCGCCCGGGACAGGGATGTAGATGAGCAGTTCTTC.

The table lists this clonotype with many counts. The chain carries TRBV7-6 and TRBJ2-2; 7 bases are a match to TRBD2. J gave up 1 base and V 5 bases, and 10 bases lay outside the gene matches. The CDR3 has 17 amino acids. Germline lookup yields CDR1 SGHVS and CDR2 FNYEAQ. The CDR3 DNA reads TGTGCCAGCAGCGACCGGACGGGGGGTTTGAACACCGGGGAGCTGTTTTTT. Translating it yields CASSDRTGGLNTGELFF.

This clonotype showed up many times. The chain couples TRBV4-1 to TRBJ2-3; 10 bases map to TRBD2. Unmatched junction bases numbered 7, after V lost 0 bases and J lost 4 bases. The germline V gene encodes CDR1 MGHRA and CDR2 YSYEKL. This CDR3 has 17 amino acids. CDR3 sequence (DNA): TGCGCCAGCAGCCAAGATCGCCCTAGCGGGGGCCCAGATACGCAGTATTTT. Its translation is CASSQDRPSGGPDTQYF.

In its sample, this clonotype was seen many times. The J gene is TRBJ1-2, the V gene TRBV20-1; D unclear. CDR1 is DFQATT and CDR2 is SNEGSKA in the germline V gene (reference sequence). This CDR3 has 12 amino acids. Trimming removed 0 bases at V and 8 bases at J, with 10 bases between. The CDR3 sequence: CSAREPQGGYTF. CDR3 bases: TGCAGTGCTAGAGAGCCCCAAGGGGGCTACACCTTC.

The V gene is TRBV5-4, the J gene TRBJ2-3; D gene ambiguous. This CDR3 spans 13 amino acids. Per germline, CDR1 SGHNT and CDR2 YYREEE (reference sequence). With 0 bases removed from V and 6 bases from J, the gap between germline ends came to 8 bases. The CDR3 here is CASSLGRWDTQYF. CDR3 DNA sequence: TGTGCCAGCAGCTTGGGCCGCTGGGATACGCAGTATTTT. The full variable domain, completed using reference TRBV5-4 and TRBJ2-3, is ETGVTQSPTHLIKTRGQQVTLRCSSQSGHNTVSWYQQALGQGPQFIFQYYREEENGRGNFPPRFSGLQFPNYSSELNVNALELDDSALYLCASSLGRWDTQYFGPGTRLTVL.

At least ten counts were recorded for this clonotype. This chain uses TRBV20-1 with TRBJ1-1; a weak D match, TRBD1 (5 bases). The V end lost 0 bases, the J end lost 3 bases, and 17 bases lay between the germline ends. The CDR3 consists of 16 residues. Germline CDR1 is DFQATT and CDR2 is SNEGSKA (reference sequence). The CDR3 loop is CSARDFRRGLDTEAFF. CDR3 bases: TGCAGTGCTAGAGACTTCCGGAGGGGATTGGACACTGAAGCTTTCTTT.

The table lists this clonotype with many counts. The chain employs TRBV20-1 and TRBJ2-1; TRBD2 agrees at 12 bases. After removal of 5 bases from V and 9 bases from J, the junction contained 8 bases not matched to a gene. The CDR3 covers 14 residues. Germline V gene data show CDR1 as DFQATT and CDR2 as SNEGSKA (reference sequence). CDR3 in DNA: TGCAGTGCTGACGCTAGCGGGGGGGCGTCTGAGCAGTTCTTC. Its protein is CSADASGGASEQFF.

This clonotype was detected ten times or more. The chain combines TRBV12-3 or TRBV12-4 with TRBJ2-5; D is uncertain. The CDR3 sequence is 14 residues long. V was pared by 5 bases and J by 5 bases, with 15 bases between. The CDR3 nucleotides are TGTGCCAGCAGTGCCCGGGCTCCGCGGGAGACCCAGTACTTC. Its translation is CASSARAPRETQYF.

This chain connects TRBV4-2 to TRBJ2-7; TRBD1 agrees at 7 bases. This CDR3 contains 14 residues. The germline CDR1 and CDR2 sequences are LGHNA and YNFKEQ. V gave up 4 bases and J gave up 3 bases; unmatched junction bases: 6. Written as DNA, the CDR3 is TGTGCCAGCAGCCCCGGGACAGTCGGCTACGAGCAGTACTTC. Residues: CASSPGTVGYEQYF.

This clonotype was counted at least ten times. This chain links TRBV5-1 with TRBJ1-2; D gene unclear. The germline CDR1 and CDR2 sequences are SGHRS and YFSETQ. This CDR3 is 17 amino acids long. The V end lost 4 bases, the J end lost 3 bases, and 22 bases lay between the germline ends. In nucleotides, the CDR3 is TGCGCCAGCAGCCCGATGGGTCAAACGCAACCTTACTATGGCTACACCTTC. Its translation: CASSPMGQTQPYYGYTF. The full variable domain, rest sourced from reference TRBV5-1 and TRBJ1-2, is KAGVTQTPRYLIKTRGQQVTLSCSPISGHRSVSWYQQTPGQGLQFLFEYFSETQRNKGNFPGRFSGRQFSNSRSEMNVSTLELGDSALYLCASSPMGQTQPYYGYTFGSGTRLTVV.

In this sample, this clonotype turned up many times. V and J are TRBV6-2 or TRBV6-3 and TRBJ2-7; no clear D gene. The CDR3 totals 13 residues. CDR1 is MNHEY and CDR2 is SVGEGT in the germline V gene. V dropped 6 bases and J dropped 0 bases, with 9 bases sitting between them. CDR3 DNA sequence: TGTGCCAGCAGCGCCGGGTTCTCCTACGAGCAGTACTTC. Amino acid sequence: CASSAGFSYEQYF.